This T cell receptor (beta chain) came from a study of OX40 agonist ivuxolimab in advanced cancers. Background on the study: With ivuxolimab, an agonistic anti-OX40 (CD134) antibody, patients were treated. Partial responses occurred in Three dose-escalation patients, one with hepatocellular carcinoma and two with cutaneous melanoma. Findings and limits, study-wide: Researchers report that CD8+ T cells had, on average, more expanded clones than CD4+. Among the least clonally expanded were partial responders at 0.1-3.0 mg/kg.

With 8 bases clipped from V and 5 bases from J, the junction kept 2 bases outside the gene matches. The CDR3 extends over 11 amino acids. Germline CDR1 reads SNHLY; CDR2 reads FYNNEI. Notes on this clone: Its antigen is as yet unknown.

The protocol was immunoSEQ multiplex PCR, while the TCRdb copy is restricted to in-frame clones and leaves out a portion. Here the sample spans roughly 74,000 clones, less than 90% being singletons. The TCR sequence derives from an adult with an advanced solid tumor such as melanoma, head and neck, liver or kidney cancer. The sample was CD4+ or CD8+ T cells sorted from blood, taken in a trial of the OX40 agonist ivuxolimab. The rearrangement links TRBV2 to TRBJ2-5; 7 nucleotides align to TRBD2. CDR3 region: CASYGGETQYF. The CDR3 nucleotides are TGTGCCAGCTACGGGGGGGAGACCCAGTACTTC.